The 32 T cell receptor beta chains reported below all come from one sample, sequenced in a study of human T cells and chemical hapten exposure. TCRdb reprocessed the RACE reads with MiXCR, giving one entry per CDR3 protein. The sample holds some 170,000 distinct CDR3 sequences, 20% to 25% seen once. The time point denotes: patch test 1, 2 weeks after DPC sensitization. Documented treatment: therapeutic diphenylcyclopropenone sensitization with weekly scalp DPC. The sample consisted of whole blood, taken in connection with sensitization to the hapten diphenylcyclopropenone (DPC). The receptors were gathered from a woman between 45 and 65 years old with alopecia areata. Some clones in this sample may be carry-over from other donors' samples.

The chain couples TRBV20-1 to TRBJ2-3; TRBD2 agrees at 8 bases. The germline V gene has CDR1 DFQATT and CDR2 SNEGSKA (reference sequence). V shed 6 bases, J shed 6 bases, and the junction held 17 bases outside the gene matches. The CDR3 consists of 16 residues. The CDR3 DNA sequence: TGCAGTGCCCTTCGTACTGGGCCGGGAGGGTTGGATACGCAGTATTTT. This codes for CSALRTGPGGLDTQYF.

J is TRBJ2-4 and V is TRBV5-6, with 9 bases matching TRBD1. CDR3 length: 16 residues. Germline CDR1 reads SGHDT; CDR2 reads YYEEEE. V shed 2 bases and J 2 bases; nucleotides not matched to a gene: 5. CDR3 sequence (DNA): TGTGCCAGCAGCTTAGCGGGACAGGGCACCAAAAACATTCAGTACTTC. It yields the protein CASSLAGQGTKNIQYF.

The chain has TRBV7-2 and TRBJ2-7, with D unclear. CDR1 and CDR2 (germline): SGHTA, FQGNSA. Trimming shortened V by 4 bases and J by 3 bases, and 13 bases separated the two germline ends. There are 14 residues in the CDR3. The chain's CDR3 is CASSSGLLSYEQYF. The CDR3 DNA is TGTGCCAGCAGCTCCGGGCTACTCAGCTACGAGCAGTACTTC.

J is TRBJ2-5 and V is TRBV6-5; no definite D call. The CDR3 sequence is 12 residues long. The germline V gene has CDR1 MNHEY and CDR2 SVGAGI. Trimming shortened V by 5 bases and J by 4 bases, and 8 bases separated the two germline ends. The CDR3 DNA sequence: TGTGCCAGCAGTCCCGGCCGAGAGACCCAGTACTTC. It codes for CASSPGRETQYF.

J is TRBJ2-5 and V is TRBV5-6; the D gene is possibly TRBD2 (6 bases). Trimming removed 3 bases at V and 4 bases at J, with 19 bases between. CDR3 length: 16 residues. CDR1 is SGHDT and CDR2 is YYEEEE in the germline V gene. CDR3 nucleotides: TGTGCCAGCAGCTCCTTTGGAGGGAGCGCCGGAGAGACCCAGTACTTC. It codes for CASSSFGGSAGETQYF.

A few counts support this clonotype. The rearrangement uses TRBV3-1 and TRBJ2-1, with D possibly called TRBD1 or TRBD2 (5 bases each). This CDR3 comprises 15 residues. The germline V and J ends were trimmed by 0 bases and 4 bases, with 10 bases remaining between them. In germline, CDR1 is LGHDT, CDR2 YNNKEL (reference sequence). CDR3 region: CASSQDSGRYNEQFF. CDR3 DNA: TGTGCCAGCAGCCAAGATTCGGGACGGTACAATGAGCAGTTCTTC.

The chain is built from TRBV5-1 and TRBJ2-1, with D uncertain. V was pared by 2 bases and J by 5 bases, with 8 bases between. Germline lookup yields CDR1 SGHRS and CDR2 YFSETQ. There are 13 residues in the CDR3. This chain's CDR3 is CASSFWGNNEQFF. The CDR3 nucleotides read TGCGCCAGCAGCTTTTGGGGTAACAATGAGCAGTTCTTC.

The chain employs TRBV6-5 and TRBJ1-5, with D hard to call. The germline CDR1 and CDR2 sequences are MNHEY and SVGAGI. V dropped 3 bases and J dropped 0 bases, with 9 bases sitting between them. CDR3 size: 15 residues. CDR3 protein: CASSYGGNSNQPQHF. The DNA for the CDR3 is TGTGCCAGCAGTTATGGAGGGAATAGCAATCAGCCCCAGCATTTT.

This clonotype has just a few counts. CDR3 coding DNA: TGCGCCAGCAGAGTAGCGGGATTAAATGAGCAGTTCTTC. It translates to CASRVAGLNEQFF. This rearrangement joins TRBV5-1 to TRBJ2-1; TRBD2 aligns across 8 bases. CDR1 is SGHRS and CDR2 is YFSETQ in the germline V gene. V lost 5 bases to trimming and J lost 7 bases; unmatched junction nucleotides: 5. This CDR3 has 13 amino acids.

This clonotype was seen a handful of times. This chain connects TRBV5-1 to TRBJ2-7; D uncertain. CDR3 size: 14 residues. Trimming took off 6 bases at V and 6 bases at J, with 19 bases between the two ends. CDR1 is SGHRS and CDR2 is YFSETQ in the germline V gene. The CDR3 nucleotides read TGCGCCAGCACCCGGGCGGACGGTCCCGGCGAGCAGTACTTC. Translating gives CASTRADGPGEQYF.

This clonotype was seen a few times. The chain has TRBV20-1 and TRBJ1-5; D gene unclear. Germline V lookup: CDR1 DFQATT, CDR2 SNEGSKA (reference sequence). With 4 bases removed from V and 4 bases from J, the gap between germline ends came to 11 bases. This CDR3 has 13 residues. Here the CDR3 DNA reads TGCAGTGCTAAGGCAGACCCTAATCAGCCCCAGCATTTT. Its protein product is CSAKADPNQPQHF.

This sequence joins TRBV7-9 and TRBJ2-7; D uncertain. V dropped 2 bases and J dropped 6 bases, with 8 bases sitting between them. Germline CDR1 SEHNR, CDR2 FQNEAQ (reference sequence). The CDR3 consists of 12 residues. The DNA of the CDR3 is TGTGCCAGCAGCTTAACTGGGCTCGAGCAGTACTTC. It specifies CASSLTGLEQYF.

A few counts support this clonotype. The chain links TRBV18 to TRBJ2-1; 12 nucleotides line up with TRBD1. Germline trimming cut 6 bases from V and 5 bases from J; bases unmatched to any gene: 2. Germline V gene lookup returns CDR1 KGHSH and CDR2 LQKENI. The CDR3 covers 14 residues. The CDR3 bases are TGTGCCAGCTCCCGGGACAGGGGGCACAATGAGCAGTTCTTC. This encodes CASSRDRGHNEQFF. Variable domain in full (rest from reference TRBV18 and TRBJ2-1): NAGVMQNPRHLVRRRGQEARLRCSPMKGHSHVYWYRQLPEEGLKFMVYLQKENIIDESGMPKERFSAEFPKEGPSILRIQQVVRGDSAAYFCASSRDRGHNEQFFGPGTRLTVL.

This chain connects TRBV27 to TRBJ2-5, with D maybe TRBD2 (5 bases). Germline V lookup: CDR1 MNHEY, CDR2 SMNVEV (reference sequence). The CDR3 contains 16 residues. V was clipped by 4 bases and J by 3 bases, with 18 bases between them. CDR3 sequence reads: CASSSLSLEAKETQYF. The CDR3 bases are TGTGCCAGCAGTTCCCTGTCGTTGGAGGCCAAAGAGACCCAGTACTTC.

The CDR3 DNA reads TGTGCCAGCAGCTTAAATAGCGGGGCTATCCAAGAGACCCAGTACTTC. It encodes CASSLNSGAIQETQYF. V gene TRBV7-9 combines with J gene TRBJ2-5, with 8 positions matching TRBD2. The CDR3 consists of 16 residues. The germline CDR1 and CDR2 sequences are SEHNR and FQNEAQ (reference sequence). Germline trimming cut 2 bases from V and 1 base from J; bases unmatched to any gene: 6.

The chain's CDR3 is CASSLAWGEKLFF. CDR3 nucleotides: TGTGCCAGCAGCTTGGCATGGGGTGAAAAACTGTTTTTT. The chain is built from TRBV5-5 and TRBJ1-4; D not resolved. V gave up 0 bases and J gave up 7 bases, with 7 bases separating them. Germline-derived CDR1 and CDR2 are SGHKS and YYEKEE (reference sequence). CDR3 length equals 13 residues. Complete variable domain (other parts from reference TRBV5-5 and TRBJ1-4): DAGVTQSPTHLIKTRGQQVTLRCSPISGHKSVSWYQQVLGQGPQFIFQYYEKEERGRGNFPDRFSARQFPNYSSELNVNALLLGDSALYLCASSLAWGEKLFFGSGTQLSVL.

This clonotype turned up a few times. The chain couples TRBV7-9 to TRBJ1-3, with D unclear. This CDR3 has 15 amino acids. Germline CDR1 reads SEHNR; CDR2 reads FQNEAQ (reference sequence). Trimming left V 4 bases short and J 0 bases short, with 10 bases between. The CDR3 sequence: CASSSFTSSGNTIYF. The CDR3 bases are TGTGCCAGCAGCTCATTCACAAGCTCTGGAAACACCATATATTTT.

The V and J genes are TRBV3-1 and TRBJ2-5, with D perhaps matching TRBD2 (6 bases). CDR3 size: 14 residues. Germline V gene sequence: CDR1 LGHDT, CDR2 YNNKEL (reference sequence). The V end was cut by 2 bases, the J end by 5 bases, with 12 bases between. CDR3 loop: CASSQSPGRETQYF. In DNA, the CDR3 is TGTGCCAGCAGCCAATCCCCGGGGAGGGAGACCCAGTACTTC.

This sequence joins TRBV7-2 and TRBJ2-7; D is ambiguous. The CDR3 is 12 residues long. Germline V CDR1 and CDR2: SGHTA, FQGNSA. V was clipped by 5 bases and J by 6 bases, with 11 bases between them. The CDR3 reads CASSPLGFEQYF. For the CDR3, the DNA is TGTGCCAGCAGCCCCCTAGGTTTCGAGCAGTACTTC.

The count of this clonotype is one. The gene calls are TRBV7-2 and TRBJ2-7, with D unresolved. This CDR3 is 14 amino acids long. The ends were cut back, 2 bases at V and 6 bases at J, with 14 bases in the middle. CDR1 and CDR2 from the germline V gene are SGHTA and FQGNSA. CDR3 sequence reads: CASSLRAGLPEQYF. DNA for the CDR3: TGTGCCAGCAGCTTAAGGGCTGGGCTTCCCGAGCAGTACTTC. The variable domain in full, completed from reference TRBV7-2 and TRBJ2-7, reads GAGVSQSPSNKVTEKGKDVELRCDPISGHTALYWYRQSLGQGLEFLIYFQGNSAPDKSGLPSDRFSAERTGGSVSTLTIQRTQQEDSAVYLCASSLRAGLPEQYFGPGTRLTVT.

This clonotype was seen a handful of times. The chain is built from TRBV29-1 and TRBJ2-3; no firm D call. Trimming shortened V by 7 bases and J by 5 bases, and 10 bases separated the two germline ends. CDR3 length equals 11 residues. Germline V gene data show CDR1 as SQVTM and CDR2 as ANQGSEA. In DNA form, the CDR3 reads TGCAGCGCCTTGGTCCAAGATACGCAGTATTTT. As protein: CSALVQDTQYF.

V is TRBV5-1 and J is TRBJ2-7; TRBD1 aligns across 9 bases. Trimming removed 0 bases from V and 0 bases from J; junction bases left unmatched: 4. This CDR3 comprises 16 residues. Germline CDR1 reads SGHRS; CDR2 reads YFSETQ. The CDR3 region is CASSLGGQGFSYEQYF. CDR3 coding DNA: TGCGCCAGCAGCTTGGGAGGACAGGGGTTCTCCTACGAGCAGTACTTC.

This clonotype turned up a few times. In DNA, the CDR3 is TGTGCCAGCAGCCACCCTAGCGGGGGTCCCTCATACGAGCAGTACTTC. Its translation is CASSHPSGGPSYEQYF. This chain uses TRBV7-9 with TRBJ2-7, with 10 bases matching TRBD2. V shed 5 bases, J shed 4 bases, and the junction held 11 bases outside the gene matches. The CDR3 is 16 amino acids. The germline V gene encodes CDR1 SEHNR and CDR2 FQNEAQ (reference sequence).

The CDR3 loop reads CASSLPTGAYNEQFF. The CDR3, as DNA: TGTGCCAGCAGCTTACCAACGGGCGCCTACAATGAGCAGTTCTTC. This chain links TRBV11-3 with TRBJ2-1; D is uncertain. V lost 2 bases to trimming and J lost 2 bases, with 10 bases between them. The CDR3 covers 15 residues. Germline V gene data show CDR1 as SGHNT and CDR2 as YENEEA.

V is TRBV2 and J is TRBJ1-1; TRBD1 might be the D (5 bases). The germline V gene encodes CDR1 SNHLY and CDR2 FYNNEI. Between the trimmed V and J ends, which lost 6 bases and 2 bases, there was a span of 10 bases. The CDR3 sequence is 13 residues long. CDR3 in amino acids: CASRNTGNTEAFF. The DNA for the CDR3 is TGTGCCAGCAGAAATACAGGTAACACTGAAGCTTTCTTT.

Ten or more counts support this clonotype. The V call is TRBV4-2, the J call TRBJ2-5; D not resolved. The germline V gene encodes CDR1 LGHNA and CDR2 YNFKEQ. The CDR3 contains 13 residues. The germline V and J ends were trimmed by 1 base and 2 bases, with 5 bases remaining between them. The CDR3 nucleotides are TGTGCCAGCAGCCAAGTCCGTCAAGAGACCCAGTACTTC. Translated: CASSQVRQETQYF.

This clonotype was seen repeatedly, ten times or more. The chain employs TRBV19 and TRBJ2-3; D is undetermined. Germline V CDR1 and CDR2: LNHDA, SQIVND (reference sequence). The V end lost 9 bases, the J end lost 5 bases, and 9 bases lay between the germline ends. The CDR3 sequence is 11 residues long. CDR3 amino acids: CASQPEDTQYF. CDR3 DNA: TGTGCCAGCCAACCGGAAGATACGCAGTATTTT.

Only a few counts were recorded for this clonotype. CDR3 sequence (DNA): TGCGCCAGCGGCGCGGTCGAGAACACCGGGGAGCTGTTTTTT. It yields the protein CASGAVENTGELFF. This rearrangement joins TRBV5-1 to TRBJ2-2; no reliable D call. Germline CDR1 and CDR2: SGHRS and YFSETQ. V lost 7 bases to trimming and J lost 1 base, with 11 bases between them. There are 14 residues in the CDR3.

This clonotype was seen only a few times. This chain connects TRBV6-2 or TRBV6-3 to TRBJ1-5; D is ambiguous. V was clipped by 6 bases and J by 2 bases, with 14 bases between them. The CDR3 consists of 15 residues. Germline V lookup: CDR1 MNHEY, CDR2 SVGEGT. This CDR3 reads CASRNTEGGNQPQHF. The CDR3, as DNA: TGTGCCAGCAGGAATACCGAAGGTGGCAATCAGCCCCAGCATTTT.

This clonotype came up a few times. The V call is TRBV5-1, the J call TRBJ2-7, with a weak D call TRBD2 (6 bases). V dropped 1 base and J dropped 7 bases, with 15 bases sitting between them. Germline CDR1 and CDR2: SGHRS and YFSETQ. This CDR3 spans 14 amino acids. CDR3 residues: CASSLYGGRGEQYF. The CDR3 DNA follows: TGCGCCAGCAGCTTGTACGGGGGAAGAGGGGAGCAGTACTTC.

This clonotype was counted only a few times. This chain uses TRBV18 with TRBJ2-7; the D gene is possibly TRBD2 (6 bases). The CDR3 loop spans 17 amino acids. Per the germline V gene, CDR1 is KGHSH and CDR2 is LQKENI. Trimming took 3 bases from V and 2 from J, leaving 20 bases between them. CDR3 loop: CASSPLPSSVGPYEQYF. The CDR3 DNA reads TGTGCCAGCTCACCCCTCCCCTCTAGCGTGGGCCCCTACGAGCAGTACTTC.

This clonotype occurred a few times. This chain uses TRBV25-1 with TRBJ1-2; D unresolved. The germline V gene has CDR1 MGHDK and CDR2 SYGVNS. Trimming stripped 6 bases from V and 3 bases from J, with 14 bases between. This CDR3 comprises 14 residues. The CDR3 coding sequence is TGTGCCAGCAGAGGAGAGGGATGGTACTATGGCTACACCTTC. Translating gives CASRGEGWYYGYTF.